One sample yielded the 15 T cell receptor beta chains listed below, sequenced in a study of T cell responses to AZD1222 COVID-19 vaccine. The data were produced by immunoSEQ multiplex PCR, yet TCRdb's version contains in-frame clones alone and is incomplete. The sample contains about 99,000 clones, approximately 93% of which appear only once. The sequences come from peripheral blood, collected 28 days after the second AZD1222 dose. The source of these receptors is an adult who received the AZD1222 COVID-19 vaccine.

This chain joins TRBV24-1 and TRBJ1-1, with D uncertain. The V gene lost 0 bases and the J gene lost 5 bases, with 6 bases spanning the gap. CDR1 is KGHDR, CDR2 SFDVKD, per germline. This CDR3 has 13 amino acids. The CDR3 region is CATSDLVGTEAFF. CDR3 DNA sequence: TGTGCCACCAGTGATTTGGTAGGGACTGAAGCTTTCTTT.

This clone was picked up a small number of times. The J gene is TRBJ2-1, the V gene TRBV2, with 7 bases identical to TRBD2. CDR1 SNHLY and CDR2 FYNNEI come from the germline V gene. J lost 7 bases, V lost 7 bases, and 13 bases had no gene match. The CDR3 is made up of 15 amino acids. The CDR3 nucleotides are TGTGCCAGCATAACGGGAGGTAACCCCTTTAATGAGCAGTTCTTC. It translates to CASITGGNPFNEQFF.

The V and J genes are TRBV7-9 and TRBJ2-7; 11 nucleotides agree with TRBD1. This CDR3 region has 15 residues. V lost 6 bases and J lost 7; bases outside the gene matches: 11. The germline gives CDR1 SEHNR, CDR2 FQNEAQ (reference sequence). CDR3: CASRLAGQGAREQYF. Written as DNA, the CDR3 is TGTGCCAGCAGACTTGCCGGACAGGGGGCGCGGGAGCAGTACTTC.

The J gene is TRBJ2-1, the V gene TRBV7-9; D might be TRBD1 (6 bases). Between the trimmed V and J ends, which lost 5 bases and 8 bases, there was a span of 16 bases. The CDR3 contains 14 residues. Germline lookup yields CDR1 SEHNR and CDR2 FQNEAQ (reference sequence). The CDR3 DNA reads as TGTGCCAGCAGCGAACGACAGGAAAGCGATGAGCAGTTCTTC. Translation gives CASSERQESDEQFF.

The chain carries TRBV6-2 or TRBV6-3 and TRBJ1-2; no firm D call. CDR3 size: 13 residues. Germline-derived CDR1 and CDR2 are MNHEY and SVGEGT. Trimming removed 2 bases from V and 7 bases from J, with 11 bases in between. For the CDR3, the DNA is TGTGCCAGCAGTTACGCAGCCCCGGGTGGCTACACCTTC. Amino acid sequence: CASSYAAPGGYTF.

V and J are TRBV7-9 and TRBJ2-2, with 13 bases aligning to TRBD2. Germline assignment: CDR1 SEHNR and CDR2 FQNEAQ (reference sequence). CDR3 size: 15 residues. Trimming removed 5 bases from V and 7 bases from J; junction bases left unmatched: 4. Here the CDR3 DNA reads TGTGCCAGCAGCGCACTAGCGGGAGGGCTCGGGGAGCTGTTTTTT. Its protein is CASSALAGGLGELFF.

The gene calls are TRBV28 and TRBJ1-6, with a weak D call TRBD1 (5 bases). In germline, CDR1 is MDHEN, CDR2 SYDVKM. CDR3 length equals 16 residues. V was cut by 6 bases and J by 7 bases, with 19 bases left in between. CDR3 sequence: CASSLSRDLENSPLHF. The CDR3 nucleotides read TGTGCCAGCAGCCTTAGCCGGGACCTAGAAAATTCACCCCTCCACTTT. Looking up the rest from reference TRBV28 and TRBJ1-6 gives the full variable domain: DVKVTQSSRYLVKRTGEKVFLECVQDMDHENMFWYRQDPGLGLRLIYFSYDVKMKEKGDIPEGYSVSREKKERFSLILESASTNQTSMYLCASSLSRDLENSPLHFGNGTRLTVT.

The chain recombines TRBV14 with TRBJ1-2, with D possibly matching TRBD1 (5 bases). Germline values: CDR1 SGHDN, CDR2 FVKESK. Trimming shortened V by 0 bases and J by 4 bases, and 9 bases separated the two germline ends. The CDR3 runs 14 residues. In DNA, the CDR3 is TGTGCCAGCAGCCAAGAGGGGCGCATCTATGGCTACACCTTC. Encoded protein: CASSQEGRIYGYTF.

The J gene is TRBJ2-7, the V gene TRBV7-2; TRBD1 agrees at 7 bases. V was pared by 4 bases and J by 0 bases, with 12 bases of the junction left unmatched. CDR1 and CDR2 (germline): SGHTA, FQGNSA. There are 17 residues in the CDR3. As DNA, the CDR3 is TGTGCCAGCAGCTCCCCCCCCGGGACAGCCAACTCCTACGAGCAGTACTTC. Protein sequence: CASSSPPGTANSYEQYF.

A single count supports this clone. This chain uses TRBV28 with TRBJ1-5; D is unresolved. Trimming cost V 7 bases and J 5 bases, with 9 bases left between them. This CDR3 spans 12 amino acids. CDR1 is MDHEN and CDR2 is SYDVKM in the germline V gene. This CDR3 reads CASIERDQPQHF. DNA of the CDR3: TGTGCCAGCATCGAAAGGGATCAGCCCCAGCATTTT. The full variable domain, with the rest looked up from reference TRBV28 and TRBJ1-5, is DVKVTQSSRYLVKRTGEKVFLECVQDMDHENMFWYRQDPGLGLRLIYFSYDVKMKEKGDIPEGYSVSREKKERFSLILESASTNQTSMYLCASIERDQPQHFGDGTRLSIL.

The chain has TRBV19 and TRBJ2-2; D gene ambiguous. This CDR3 region has 13 residues. Trimming cost V 9 bases and J 6 bases, with 14 bases left between them. Looked up from germline, CDR1 is LNHDA and CDR2 is SQIVND (reference sequence). CDR3 coding DNA: TGTGCCAGCGGCCGGCCCCGGGCCGGGGAGCTGTTTTTT. This translates into CASGRPRAGELFF.

This clone was observed once. The rearrangement links TRBV7-9 to TRBJ1-1; D may be TRBD1 (5 bases). V gave up 1 base and J gave up 1 base, with 10 bases separating them. CDR3 length: 15 amino acids. Per germline, CDR1 SEHNR and CDR2 FQNEAQ (reference sequence). The CDR3 loop is CASSLEGQKNTEAFF. The CDR3 bases are TGTGCCAGCAGCTTAGAGGGGCAGAAGAACACTGAAGCTTTCTTT.

On this clone itself: The sample contains more than one DNA sequence encoding this CDR3. V and J are TRBV6-2 or TRBV6-3 and TRBJ2-7; D unclear. CDR1 and CDR2 from the germline V gene are MNHEY and SVGEGT. Trimming cost V 5 bases and J 1 base, with 6 bases left between them. CDR3 length equals 12 residues. This chain's CDR3 is CASSATSYEQYF. The CDR3 DNA reads TGTGCCAGCAGTGCGACATCCTACGAGCAGTACTTC.

The genes are TRBV6-2 or TRBV6-3 and TRBJ1-5; D unresolved. CDR1 MNHEY and CDR2 SVGEGT come from the germline V gene. The CDR3 length is 12 residues. Trimming stripped 5 bases from V and 6 bases from J, with 8 bases between. As DNA, the CDR3 is TGTGCCAGCAGTCTTCCGGCTCAGCCCCAGCATTTT. Residues: CASSLPAQPQHF.

The chain links TRBV6-1 to TRBJ1-5; D gene unclear. Looked up from germline, CDR1 is MNHNS and CDR2 is SASEGT. CDR3 size: 13 residues. The V gene lost 11 bases and the J gene lost 2 bases, with 13 bases spanning the gap. Written as DNA, the CDR3 is TGTGCCGGTTCGGCAGGAGGCAATCAGCCCCAGCATTTT. Its translation: CAGSAGGNQPQHF.